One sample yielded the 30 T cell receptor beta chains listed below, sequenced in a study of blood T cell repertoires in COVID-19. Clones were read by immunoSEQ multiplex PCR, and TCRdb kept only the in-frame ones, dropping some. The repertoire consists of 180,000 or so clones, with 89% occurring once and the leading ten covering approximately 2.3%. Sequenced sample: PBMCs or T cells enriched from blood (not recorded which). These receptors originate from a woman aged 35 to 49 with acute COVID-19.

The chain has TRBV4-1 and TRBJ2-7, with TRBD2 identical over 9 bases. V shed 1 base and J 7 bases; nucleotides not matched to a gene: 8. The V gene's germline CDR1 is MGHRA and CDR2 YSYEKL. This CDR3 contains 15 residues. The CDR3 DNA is TGCGCCAGCAGCCAAGGGATAGCGGGGGCGAGAGAGCAGTACTTC. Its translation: CASSQGIAGAREQYF.

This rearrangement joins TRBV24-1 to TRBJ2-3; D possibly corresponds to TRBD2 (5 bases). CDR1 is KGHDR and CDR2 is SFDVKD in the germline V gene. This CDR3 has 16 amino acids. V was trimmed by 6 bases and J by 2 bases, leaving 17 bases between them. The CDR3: CATSTGSVGVTDTQYF. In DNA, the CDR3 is TGTGCCACCAGTACGGGATCGGTGGGCGTCACAGATACGCAGTATTTT.

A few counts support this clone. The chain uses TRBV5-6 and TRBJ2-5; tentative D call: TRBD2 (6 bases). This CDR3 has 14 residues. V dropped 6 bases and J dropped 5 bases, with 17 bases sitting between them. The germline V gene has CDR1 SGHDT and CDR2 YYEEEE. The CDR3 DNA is TGTGCCAGCACCCCGGGACTCCAGAGGGAGACCCAGTACTTC. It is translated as CASTPGLQRETQYF. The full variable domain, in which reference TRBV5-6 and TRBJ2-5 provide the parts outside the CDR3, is DAGVTQSPTHLIKTRGQQVTLRCSPKSGHDTVSWYQQALGQGPQFIFQYYEEEERQRGNFPDRFSGHQFPNYSSELNVNALLLGDSALYLCASTPGLQRETQYFGPGTRLLVL.

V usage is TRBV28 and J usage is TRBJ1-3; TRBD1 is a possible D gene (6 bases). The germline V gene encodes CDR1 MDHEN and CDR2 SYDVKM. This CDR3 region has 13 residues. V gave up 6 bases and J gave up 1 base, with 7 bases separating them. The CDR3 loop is CASSGQSGNTIYF. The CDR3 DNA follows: TGTGCCAGCAGCGGACAGTCTGGAAACACCATATATTTT. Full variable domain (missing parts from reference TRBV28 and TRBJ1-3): DVKVTQSSRYLVKRTGEKVFLECVQDMDHENMFWYRQDPGLGLRLIYFSYDVKMKEKGDIPEGYSVSREKKERFSLILESASTNQTSMYLCASSGQSGNTIYFGEGSWLTVV.

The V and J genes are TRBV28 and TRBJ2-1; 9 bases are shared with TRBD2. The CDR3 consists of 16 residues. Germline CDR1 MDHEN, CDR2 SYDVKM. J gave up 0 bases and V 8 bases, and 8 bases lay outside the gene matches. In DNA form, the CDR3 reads TGTGCCAGCGGTGGGACTAGCAGGAGCTCCTACAATGAGCAGTTCTTC. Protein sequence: CASGGTSRSSYNEQFF.

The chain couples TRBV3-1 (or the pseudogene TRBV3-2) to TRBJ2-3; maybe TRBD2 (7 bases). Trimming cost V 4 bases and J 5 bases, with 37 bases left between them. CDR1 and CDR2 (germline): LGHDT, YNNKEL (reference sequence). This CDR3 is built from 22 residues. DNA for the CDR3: TGTGCCAGCAGCCCCGACTGTTGGTCCACTGGGGAGGGGGGTCCGCCTCAAGATACGCAGTATTTT. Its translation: CASSPDCWSTGEGGPPQDTQYF.

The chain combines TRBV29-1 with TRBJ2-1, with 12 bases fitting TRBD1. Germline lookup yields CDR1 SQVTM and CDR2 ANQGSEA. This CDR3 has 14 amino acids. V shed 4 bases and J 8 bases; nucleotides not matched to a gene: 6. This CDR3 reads CSVVGTGGIDEQFF. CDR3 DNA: TGCAGCGTTGTAGGGACAGGGGGCATCGATGAGCAGTTCTTC.

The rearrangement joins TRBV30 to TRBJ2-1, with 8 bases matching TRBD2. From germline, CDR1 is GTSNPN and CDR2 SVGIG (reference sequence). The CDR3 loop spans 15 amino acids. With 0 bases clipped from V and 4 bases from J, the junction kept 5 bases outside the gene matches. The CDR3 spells CAWSVKVAGYNEQFF. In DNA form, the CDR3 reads TGTGCCTGGAGTGTAAAGGTAGCGGGGTACAATGAGCAGTTCTTC.

For the CDR3, the DNA is TGTGCCTGGAGTGGGGTAGCGGGAGCAATCGGCGAGCAGTACTTC. Its translation is CAWSGVAGAIGEQYF. The chain couples TRBV30 to TRBJ2-7; 9 bases fit TRBD2. Trimming at V came to 1 base and at J to 6 bases, leaving 10 bases not matched to a gene. From germline, CDR1 is GTSNPN and CDR2 SVGIG (reference sequence). This CDR3 comprises 15 residues.

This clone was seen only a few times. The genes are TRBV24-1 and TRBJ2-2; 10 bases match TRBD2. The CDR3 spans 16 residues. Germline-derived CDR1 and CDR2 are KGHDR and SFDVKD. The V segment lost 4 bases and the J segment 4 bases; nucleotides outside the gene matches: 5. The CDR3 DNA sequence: TGTGCCACCAGTGAGATAGCGGGGGGCTCCACCGGGGAGCTGTTTTTT. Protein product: CATSEIAGGSTGELFF.

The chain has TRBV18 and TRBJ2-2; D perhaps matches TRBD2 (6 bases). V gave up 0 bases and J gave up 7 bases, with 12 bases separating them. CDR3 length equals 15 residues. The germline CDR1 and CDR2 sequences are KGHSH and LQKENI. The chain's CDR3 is CASSPPSGANGELFF. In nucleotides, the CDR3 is TGTGCCAGCTCACCACCGTCGGGAGCCAACGGGGAGCTGTTTTTT.

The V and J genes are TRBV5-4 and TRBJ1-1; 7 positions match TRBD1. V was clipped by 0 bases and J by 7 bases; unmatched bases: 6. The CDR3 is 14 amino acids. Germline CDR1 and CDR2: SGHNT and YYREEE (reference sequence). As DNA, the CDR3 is TGTGCCAGCAGCTTGGAGGGGGCGCTGAGTGAAGCTTTCTTT. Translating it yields CASSLEGALSEAFF.

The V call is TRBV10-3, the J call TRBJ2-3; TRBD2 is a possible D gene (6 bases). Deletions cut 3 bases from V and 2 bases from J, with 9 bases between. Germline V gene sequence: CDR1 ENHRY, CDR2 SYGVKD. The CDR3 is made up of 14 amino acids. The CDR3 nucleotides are TGTGCCATCAGTGAAGGAGGGCTCACAGATACGCAGTATTTT. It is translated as CAISEGGLTDTQYF.

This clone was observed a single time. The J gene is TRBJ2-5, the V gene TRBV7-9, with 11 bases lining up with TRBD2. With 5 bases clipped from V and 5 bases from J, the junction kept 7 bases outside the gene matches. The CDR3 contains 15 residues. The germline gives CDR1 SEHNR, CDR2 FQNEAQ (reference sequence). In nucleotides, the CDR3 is TGTGCCAGCAGCAAACTAGCGGGGGAATTCGAGACCCAGTACTTC. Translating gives CASSKLAGEFETQYF. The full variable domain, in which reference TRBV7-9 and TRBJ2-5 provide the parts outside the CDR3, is DTGVSQNPRHKITKRGQNVTFRCDPISEHNRLYWYRQTLGQGPEFLTYFQNEAQLEKSRLLSDRFSAERPKGSFSTLEIQRTEQGDSAMYLCASSKLAGEFETQYFGPGTRLLVL.

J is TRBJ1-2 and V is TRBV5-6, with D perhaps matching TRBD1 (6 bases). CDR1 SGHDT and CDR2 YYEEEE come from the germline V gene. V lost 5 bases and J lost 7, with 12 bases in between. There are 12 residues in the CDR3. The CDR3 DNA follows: TGTGCCAGCAGAAACGTAGGGGGTGGCTACACCTTC. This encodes CASRNVGGGYTF.

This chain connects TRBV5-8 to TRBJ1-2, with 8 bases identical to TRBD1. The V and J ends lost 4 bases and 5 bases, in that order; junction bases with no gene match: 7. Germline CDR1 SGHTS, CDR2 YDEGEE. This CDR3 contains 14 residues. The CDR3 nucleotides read TGTGCCAGCAGCGACGGACAGGGACCGTATGGCTACACCTTC. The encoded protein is CASSDGQGPYGYTF.

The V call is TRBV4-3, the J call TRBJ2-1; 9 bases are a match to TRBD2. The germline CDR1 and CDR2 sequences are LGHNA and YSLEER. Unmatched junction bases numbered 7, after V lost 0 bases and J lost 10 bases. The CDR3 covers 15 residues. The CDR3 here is CASSQEGTSLSEQFF. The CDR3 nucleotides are TGCGCCAGCAGCCAAGAGGGGACTAGCCTCAGCGAGCAGTTCTTC.

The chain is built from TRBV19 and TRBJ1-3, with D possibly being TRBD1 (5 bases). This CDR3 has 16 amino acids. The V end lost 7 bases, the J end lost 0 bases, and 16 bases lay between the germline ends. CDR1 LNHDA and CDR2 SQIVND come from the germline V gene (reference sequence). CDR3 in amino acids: CASKLTAPDSGNTIYF. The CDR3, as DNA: TGTGCCAGTAAGCTGACAGCACCAGACTCTGGAAACACCATATATTTT. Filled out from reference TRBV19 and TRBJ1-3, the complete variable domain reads DGGITQSPKYLFRKEGQNVTLSCEQNLNHDAMYWYRQDPGQGLRLIYYSQIVNDFQKGDIAEGYSVSREKKESFPLTVTSAQKNPTAFYLCASKLTAPDSGNTIYFGEGSWLTVV.

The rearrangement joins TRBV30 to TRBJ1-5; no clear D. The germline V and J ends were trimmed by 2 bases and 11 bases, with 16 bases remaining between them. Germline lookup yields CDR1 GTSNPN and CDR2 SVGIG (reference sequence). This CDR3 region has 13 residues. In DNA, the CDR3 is TGTGCCTGGAGTTCCCCCGGGAACCCGGCCCAGCATTTT. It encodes CAWSSPGNPAQHF.

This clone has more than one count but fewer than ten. This CDR3 reads CASSNPLSQGLFSGNTIYF. The CDR3 nucleotides are TGTGCCAGTAGTAACCCACTGAGTCAGGGGCTATTCTCTGGAAACACCATATATTTT. The chain couples TRBV19 to TRBJ1-3; a possible D gene is TRBD1 (6 bases). Germline-derived CDR1 and CDR2 are LNHDA and SQIVND (reference sequence). The V end lost 4 bases, the J end lost 0 bases, and 22 bases lay between the germline ends. CDR3 size: 19 residues.

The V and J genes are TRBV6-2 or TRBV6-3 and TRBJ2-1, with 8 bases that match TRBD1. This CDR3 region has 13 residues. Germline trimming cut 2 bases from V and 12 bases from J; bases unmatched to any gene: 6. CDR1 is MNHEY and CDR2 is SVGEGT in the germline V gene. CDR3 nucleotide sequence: TGTGCCAGCAGTTACGGAACAGGGGGTGGGCAGTTCTTC. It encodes CASSYGTGGGQFF.

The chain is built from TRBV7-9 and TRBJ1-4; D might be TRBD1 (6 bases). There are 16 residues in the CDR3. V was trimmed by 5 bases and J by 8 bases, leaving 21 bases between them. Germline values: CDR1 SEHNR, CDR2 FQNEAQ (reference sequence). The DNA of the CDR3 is TGTGCCAGCAGCGATAATCCTCAGGGGCGGATGGAAAAACTGTTTTTT. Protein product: CASSDNPQGRMEKLFF.

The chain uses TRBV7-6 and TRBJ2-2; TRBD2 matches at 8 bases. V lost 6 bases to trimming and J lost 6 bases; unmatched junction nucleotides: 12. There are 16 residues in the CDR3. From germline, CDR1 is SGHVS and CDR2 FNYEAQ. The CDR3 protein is CASSSSKRGSAGELFF. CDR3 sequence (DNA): TGTGCCAGCAGTTCGAGTAAGCGGGGGTCTGCCGGGGAGCTGTTTTTT.

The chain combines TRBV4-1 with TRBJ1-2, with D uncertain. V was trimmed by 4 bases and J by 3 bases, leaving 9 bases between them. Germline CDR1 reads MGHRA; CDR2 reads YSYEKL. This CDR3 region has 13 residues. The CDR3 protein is CASSLSGDYGYTF. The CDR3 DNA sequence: TGCGCCAGCAGCCTTTCCGGGGACTATGGCTACACCTTC.

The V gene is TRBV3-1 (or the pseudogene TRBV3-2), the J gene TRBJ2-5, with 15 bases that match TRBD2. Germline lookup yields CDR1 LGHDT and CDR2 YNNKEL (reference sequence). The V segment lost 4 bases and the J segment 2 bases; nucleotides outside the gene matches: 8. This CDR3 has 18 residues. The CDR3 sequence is CASSLRTSGRDRQETQYF. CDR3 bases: TGTGCCAGCAGCCTCCGGACTAGCGGGAGGGACAGACAAGAGACCCAGTACTTC.

The CDR3 sequence: CASSPTLSLNTGELFF. CDR3 DNA sequence: TGTGCCAGCAGCCCTACCCTTTCTCTGAACACCGGGGAGCTGTTTTTT. The chain combines TRBV11-2 with TRBJ2-2; D is uncertain. The CDR3 spans 16 residues. V was pared by 5 bases and J by 1 base, with 14 bases between. In germline, CDR1 is SGHAT, CDR2 FQNNGV. The full variable domain, in which reference TRBV11-2 and TRBJ2-2 provide the parts outside the CDR3, is EAGVAQSPRYKIIEKRQSVAFWCNPISGHATLYWYQQILGQGPKLLIQFQNNGVVDDSQLPKDRFSAERLKGVDSTLKIQPAKLEDSAVYLCASSPTLSLNTGELFFGEGSRLTVL.

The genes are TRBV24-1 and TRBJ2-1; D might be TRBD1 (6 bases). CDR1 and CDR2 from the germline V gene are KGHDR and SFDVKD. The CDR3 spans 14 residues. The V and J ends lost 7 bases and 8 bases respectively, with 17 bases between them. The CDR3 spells CATSPGANDYEQFF. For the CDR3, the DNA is TGTGCCACCAGCCCAGGGGCGAATGACTATGAGCAGTTCTTC.

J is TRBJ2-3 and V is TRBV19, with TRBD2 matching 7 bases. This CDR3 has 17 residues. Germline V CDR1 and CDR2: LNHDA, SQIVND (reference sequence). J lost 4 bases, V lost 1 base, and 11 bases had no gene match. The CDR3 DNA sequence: TGTGCCAGTAGTATAGTTCGGGGGAGGGCCAGCGCAGATACGCAGTATTTT. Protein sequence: CASSIVRGRASADTQYF.

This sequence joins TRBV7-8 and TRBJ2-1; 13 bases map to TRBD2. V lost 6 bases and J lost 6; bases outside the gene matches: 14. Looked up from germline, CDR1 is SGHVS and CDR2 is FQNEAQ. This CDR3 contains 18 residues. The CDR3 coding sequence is TGTGCCAGCAGTAGGACTAGCGGGGGCATAGGAGGGGTCAATGAGCAGTTCTTC. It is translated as CASSRTSGGIGGVNEQFF.

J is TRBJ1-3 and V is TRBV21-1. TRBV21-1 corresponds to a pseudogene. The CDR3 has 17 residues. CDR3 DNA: TGTGCCAGCAGCAAAGCTCTAGGTCGAAACTCTGGAAACACCATATATTTT. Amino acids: CASSKALGRNSGNTIYF.